This T cell receptor (beta chain) is from a study of blood T cell repertoires in COVID-19. Study information: Samples came from the United States, Italy and Spain, spanning acute and convalescent COVID-19.

The data were produced by immunoSEQ multiplex PCR, yet TCRdb's version contains in-frame clones alone and is incomplete. The sample lists some 97,000 clones, more than 90% occurring once. Germline CDR1 is MNHEY and CDR2 is SMNVEV (reference sequence). The CDR3 contains 14 residues. The ends were cut back, 2 bases at V and 5 bases at J, with 9 bases in the middle. This clonotype originated in a man in his sixties or seventies with acute or convalescent COVID-19. Sequenced material: peripheral blood. The chain has TRBV27 and TRBJ1-4; TRBD1 is a possible D gene (6 bases). The CDR3 here is CASSLQGPNEKLFF. The CDR3 region has the DNA TGTGCCAGCAGTTTACAGGGGCCAAATGAAAAACTGTTTTTT.